The 16 T cell receptor beta chains reported below all come from one sample, sequenced in a study of T cells in Graves' hyperthyroidism and ophthalmopathy. Template material for amplifying TCR beta CDR3 regions consisted of RNA transcripts. Carried out on the TCR CDR3, a first-round RT-PCR used the HTBI primer set. TCRdb redid the calling of the multiplex PCR reads with MiXCR, one entry per CDR3 protein. The table lists 650,000 to 850,000 distinct CDR3 sequences, around 19% of them singletons, with 16% in the top ten. The specimen sequenced was blood. These TCRs come from a woman aged 50 to 60 with Graves' hyperthyroidism that later progressed to Graves' ophthalmopathy.

Ten or more counts support this clonotype. V and J are TRBV6-1 and TRBJ1-2, with 9 bases that match TRBD1. CDR1 MNHNS and CDR2 SASEGT come from the germline V gene. V was pared by 5 bases and J by 4 bases, with 8 bases of the junction left unmatched. CDR3 length: 15 residues. The CDR3 coding sequence is TGTGCCAGCAGTACGTCCGGGACAGGGCCCTATGGCTACACCTTC. The encoded protein is CASSTSGTGPYGYTF.

This clonotype was seen a handful of times. The gene calls are TRBV5-1 and TRBJ1-1; D gene ambiguous. Germline CDR1 reads SGHRS; CDR2 reads YFSETQ. V gave up 1 base and J gave up 3 bases, with 16 bases separating them. CDR3 size: 16 residues. The DNA of the CDR3 is TGCGCCAGCAGCTTGTCTGGCCGGGCTTGGGACACTGAAGCTTTCTTT. Translation: CASSLSGRAWDTEAFF.

This clonotype was observed a few times. The chain carries TRBV3-1 and TRBJ1-4; D is uncertain. Germline lookup yields CDR1 LGHDT and CDR2 YNNKEL (reference sequence). The V end was cut by 0 bases, the J end by 4 bases, with 12 bases between. This CDR3 has 16 residues. The CDR3 DNA is TGTGCCAGCAGCCAAGATCTCCGCGGGAGTAATGAAAAACTGTTTTTT. Protein sequence: CASSQDLRGSNEKLFF.

V and J are TRBV29-1 and TRBJ1-1; no reliable D call. The germline V gene encodes CDR1 SQVTM and CDR2 ANQGSEA. The CDR3 has 16 amino acids. Trimming took off 0 bases at V and 3 bases at J, with 17 bases between the two ends. The CDR3 is CSVEDALGFHDTEAFF. The DNA for the CDR3 is TGCAGCGTTGAAGATGCGCTAGGGTTCCATGACACTGAAGCTTTCTTT.

In this sample, this clonotype turned up many times. This rearrangement joins TRBV6-2 or TRBV6-3 to TRBJ1-1; D may be TRBD1 (6 bases). The CDR3 spans 12 residues. Trimming took 8 bases from V and 3 from J, leaving 10 bases between them. Per the germline V gene, CDR1 is MNHEY and CDR2 is SVGEGT. CDR3 nucleotides: TGTGCCAGCCGGCAGGGGCACACTGAAGCTTTCTTT. Its translation: CASRQGHTEAFF.

At least ten counts were recorded for this clonotype. The chain employs TRBV12-3 or TRBV12-4 and TRBJ2-3; possible D gene TRBD1, 5 bases. The CDR3 runs to 15 residues. Between the trimmed V and J ends, which lost 4 bases and 0 bases, there was a span of 11 bases. The CDR3 is CASSSSAGSTDTQYF. CDR3 nucleotide sequence: TGTGCCAGCAGTTCATCCGCAGGGAGCACAGATACGCAGTATTTT.

This clonotype was observed at least ten times. J is TRBJ2-7 and V is TRBV12-3 or TRBV12-4; TRBD1 matches 8 bases. J gave up 5 bases and V 5 bases, and 5 bases lay outside the gene matches. The CDR3 covers 13 residues. CDR3 residues: CASSQWTGNEQYF. The CDR3 bases are TGTGCCAGCAGTCAATGGACAGGGAACGAGCAGTACTTC.

The sample holds many counts of this clonotype. This rearrangement joins TRBV11-2 to TRBJ2-7; D uncertain. The CDR3 totals 15 residues. Trimming removed 3 bases from V and 0 bases from J, with 12 bases in between. Germline-derived CDR1 and CDR2 are SGHAT and FQNNGV. The CDR3 reads CASSFYGVASYEQYF. The CDR3 DNA is TGTGCCAGCAGCTTCTATGGCGTAGCCTCCTACGAGCAGTACTTC.

The chain uses TRBV4-1 and TRBJ1-5; maybe TRBD1 (5 bases). The V end was cut by 7 bases, the J end by 2 bases, with 21 bases between. Germline-derived CDR1 and CDR2 are MGHRA and YSYEKL. The CDR3 is 17 residues long. CDR3 DNA sequence: TGCGCCAGCAACACCGTGCATATAAGGGGTGGCAATCAGCCCCAGCATTTT. Translated, it gives CASNTVHIRGGNQPQHF.

The chain recombines TRBV5-1 with TRBJ2-5; no definite D call. Germline V gives CDR1 SGHRS, CDR2 YFSETQ. V was trimmed by 1 base and J by 2 bases, leaving 12 bases between them. The CDR3 is made up of 15 amino acids. In DNA, the CDR3 is TGCGCCAGCAGCTTGAGTAGGCAGGATCAAGAGACCCAGTACTTC. Protein: CASSLSRQDQETQYF. Combining the CDR3 with reference TRBV5-1 and TRBJ2-5 gives the whole variable domain KAGVTQTPRYLIKTRGQQVTLSCSPISGHRSVSWYQQTPGQGLQFLFEYFSETQRNKGNFPGRFSGRQFSNSRSEMNVSTLELGDSALYLCASSLSRQDQETQYFGPGTRLLVL.

This clonotype was counted a single time. The genes are TRBV9 and TRBJ2-3; 12 nucleotides align to TRBD2. In germline, CDR1 is SGDLS, CDR2 YYNGEE. This CDR3 contains 15 residues. The J segment lost 1 base and the V segment lost 3 bases, leaving 0 bases of the junction unmatched. CDR3 nucleotide sequence: TGTGCCAGCAGCGGACTAGCGGGGGGCACAGATACGCAGTATTTT. Protein: CASSGLAGGTDTQYF.

This clonotype came up a few times. J is TRBJ1-4 and V is TRBV6-1, with D hard to call. V was clipped by 2 bases and J by 3 bases, with 10 bases between them. Germline CDR1 MNHNS, CDR2 SASEGT. There are 15 residues in the CDR3. The CDR3 region is CASSEFPVANEKLFF. Written as DNA, the CDR3 is TGTGCCAGCAGTGAATTCCCCGTGGCTAATGAAAAACTGTTTTTT.

Worth noting for this clonotype: The junction shows a germline mismatch at one end, possibly a read error. This chain uses TRBV2 with TRBJ1-1; D call uncertain. The germline CDR1 and CDR2 sequences are SNHLY and FYNNEI. CDR3 length equals 15 residues. The CDR3 region has the DNA TGTGCCAGCAGTGAACTAAATAGACGAATAAGTGAAGCCTTCTTT. As protein: CASSELNRRISEAFF. The full variable domain, rest sourced from reference TRBV2 and TRBJ1-1, is EPEVTQTPSHQVTQMGQEVILRCVPISNHLYFYWYRQILGQKVEFLVSFYNNEISEKSEIFDDQFSVERPDGSNFTLKIRSTKLEDSAMYFCASSELNRRISEAFFGQGTRLTVV.

V usage is TRBV6-9 and J usage is TRBJ2-3, with D tentatively TRBD2 (6 bases). The CDR3 contains 15 residues. The V end lost 3 bases, the J end lost 1 base, and 11 bases lay between the germline ends. Germline V lookup: CDR1 MNHGY, CDR2 SVAAGI. CDR3 coding DNA: TGTGCCAGCAGTTACGTGGGGGGACGCACAGATACGCAGTATTTT. The encoded protein is CASSYVGGRTDTQYF.

The chain uses TRBV10-3 and TRBJ2-1; 12 bases map to TRBD2. V was pared by 11 bases and J by 5 bases, with 7 bases of the junction left unmatched. Germline assignment: CDR1 ENHRY and CDR2 SYGVKD. The CDR3 spans 14 residues. The DNA for the CDR3 is TGTGCCGGTTCGACTAGCGGGGGAAACAATGAGCAGTTCTTC. Its protein is CAGSTSGGNNEQFF.

About this clonotype: This could be a read error, since a much larger clone is one nucleotide away. Given the absence of the conserved phenylalanine or tryptophan at the CDR3 end, a read error is likely. The chain uses TRBV5-1 and TRBJ1-1; D remains unclear. This CDR3 region has 10 residues. The V gene's germline CDR1 is SGHRS and CDR2 YFSETQ. The V and J ends lost 0 bases and 10 bases respectively, with 4 bases between them. DNA of the CDR3: TGCGCCAGCAGCTTGGCGGTAGCTTTCCTT. Its protein product is CASSLAVAFL.